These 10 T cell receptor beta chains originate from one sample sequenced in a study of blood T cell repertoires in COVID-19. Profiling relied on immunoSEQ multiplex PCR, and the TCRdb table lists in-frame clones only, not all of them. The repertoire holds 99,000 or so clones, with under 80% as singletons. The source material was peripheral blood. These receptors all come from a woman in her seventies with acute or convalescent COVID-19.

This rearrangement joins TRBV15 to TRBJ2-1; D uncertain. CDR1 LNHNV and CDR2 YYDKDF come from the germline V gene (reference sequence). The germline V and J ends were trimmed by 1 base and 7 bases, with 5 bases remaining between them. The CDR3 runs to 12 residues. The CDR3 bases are TGTGCCACCAGCAGAGTCAGGAATGAGCAGTTCTTC. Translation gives CATSRVRNEQFF. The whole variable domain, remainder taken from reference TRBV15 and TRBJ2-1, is DAMVIQNPRYQVTQFGKPVTLSCSQTLNHNVMYWYQQKSSQAPKLLFHYYDKDFNNEADTPDNFQSRRPNTSFCFLDIRSPGLGDTAMYLCATSRVRNEQFFGPGTRLTVL.

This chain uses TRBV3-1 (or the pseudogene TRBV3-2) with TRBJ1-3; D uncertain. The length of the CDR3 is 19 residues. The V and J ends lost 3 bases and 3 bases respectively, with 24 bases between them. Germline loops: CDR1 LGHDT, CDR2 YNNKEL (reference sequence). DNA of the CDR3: TGTGCCAGCAGCCACAAGAGCGCTTTATGGGAGGCAGGTGGAAACACCATATATTTT. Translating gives CASSHKSALWEAGGNTIYF.

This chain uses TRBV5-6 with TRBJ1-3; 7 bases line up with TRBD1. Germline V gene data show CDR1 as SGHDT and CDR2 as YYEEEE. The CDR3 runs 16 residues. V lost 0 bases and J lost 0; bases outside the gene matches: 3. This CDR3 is CASSLARGTSGNTIYF. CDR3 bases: TGTGCCAGCAGCTTGGCCAGGGGGACCTCTGGAAACACCATATATTTT.

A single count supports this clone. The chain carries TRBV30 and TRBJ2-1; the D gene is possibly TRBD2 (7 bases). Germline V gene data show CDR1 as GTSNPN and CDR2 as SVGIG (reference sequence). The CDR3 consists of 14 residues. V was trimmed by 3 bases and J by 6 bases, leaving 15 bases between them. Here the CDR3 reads CAWSPRGGGNEQFF. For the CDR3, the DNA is TGTGCCTGGAGCCCGAGAGGGGGGGGCAATGAGCAGTTCTTC. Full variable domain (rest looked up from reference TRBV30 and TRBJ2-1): SQTIHQWPATLVQPVGSPLSLECTVEGTSNPNLYWYRQAAGRGLQLLFYSVGIGQISSEVPQNLSASRPQDRQFILSSKKLLLSDSGFYLCAWSPRGGGNEQFFGPGTRLTVL.

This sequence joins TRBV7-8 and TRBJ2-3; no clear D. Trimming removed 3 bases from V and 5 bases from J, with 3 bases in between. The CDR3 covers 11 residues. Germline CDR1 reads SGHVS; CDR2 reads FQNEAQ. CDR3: CASSFKDTQYF. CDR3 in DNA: TGTGCCAGCAGCTTTAAAGATACGCAGTATTTT. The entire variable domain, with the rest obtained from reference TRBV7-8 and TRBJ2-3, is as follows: GAGVSQSPRYKVAKRGQDVALRCDPISGHVSLFWYQQALGQGPEFLTYFQNEAQLDKSGLPSDRFFAERPEGSVSTLKIQRTQQEDSAVYLCASSFKDTQYFGPGTRLTVL.

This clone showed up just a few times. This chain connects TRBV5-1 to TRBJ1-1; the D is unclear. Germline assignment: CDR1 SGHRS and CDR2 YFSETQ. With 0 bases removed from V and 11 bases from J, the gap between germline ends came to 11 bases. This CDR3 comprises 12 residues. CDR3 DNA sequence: TGCGCCAGCAGCTTGGCAGGAACCCTGGCTTTCTTT. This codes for CASSLAGTLAFF. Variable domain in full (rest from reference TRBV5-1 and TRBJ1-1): KAGVTQTPRYLIKTRGQQVTLSCSPISGHRSVSWYQQTPGQGLQFLFEYFSETQRNKGNFPGRFSGRQFSNSRSEMNVSTLELGDSALYLCASSLAGTLAFFGQGTRLTVV.

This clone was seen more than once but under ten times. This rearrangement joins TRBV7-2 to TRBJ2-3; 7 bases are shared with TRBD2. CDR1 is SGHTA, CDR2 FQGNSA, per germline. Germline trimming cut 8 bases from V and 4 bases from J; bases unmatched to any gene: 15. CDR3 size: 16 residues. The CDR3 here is CASSPAPVAGADTQYF. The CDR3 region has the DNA TGTGCCAGCTCCCCCGCCCCGGTAGCGGGCGCAGATACGCAGTATTTT.

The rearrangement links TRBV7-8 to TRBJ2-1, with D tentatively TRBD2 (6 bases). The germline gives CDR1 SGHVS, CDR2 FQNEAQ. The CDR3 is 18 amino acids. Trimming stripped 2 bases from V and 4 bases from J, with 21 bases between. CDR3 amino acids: CASSLQPKFLAVYNEQFF. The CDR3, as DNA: TGTGCCAGCAGCTTACAACCCAAATTTTTAGCGGTTTACAATGAGCAGTTCTTC.

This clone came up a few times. CDR3 coding DNA: TGTGCCAGCAGTTCGGGACTAGCGGGGTCCTACGAGCAGTACTTC. Encoded protein: CASSSGLAGSYEQYF. This chain joins TRBV11-2 and TRBJ2-7; 13 positions agree with TRBD2. Unmatched junction bases numbered 3, after V lost 6 bases and J lost 1 base. This CDR3 comprises 15 residues. The germline gives CDR1 SGHAT, CDR2 FQNNGV.

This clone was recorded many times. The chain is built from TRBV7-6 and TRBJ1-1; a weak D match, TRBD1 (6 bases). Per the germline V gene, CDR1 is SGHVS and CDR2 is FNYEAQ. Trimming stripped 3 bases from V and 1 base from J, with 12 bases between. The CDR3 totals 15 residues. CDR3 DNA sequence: TGTGCCAGCAGCTTGCGAGGGGGAGAGAACACTGAAGCTTTCTTT. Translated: CASSLRGGENTEAFF.